This paragraph covers one T cell receptor beta chain sequence. No antigen is known for it. V shed 5 bases, J shed 0 bases, and the junction held 3 bases outside the gene matches. Germline-derived CDR1 and CDR2 are SEHNR and FQNEAQ (reference sequence). The CDR3 length is 16 residues. The data originate from a study of Ad26.COV2.S vaccination and SARS-CoV-2 variants. Study information: Once or twice, 56 days apart, Ad26.COV2.S was delivered intramuscularly. The study's findings and limits: People who got the vaccine had more spike-specific TCR breadth than people who got placebo. Quantification of TCR breadth and depth may have yielded underestimates of total T cell responses.

Clones were read by immunoSEQ multiplex PCR, and TCRdb kept only the in-frame ones, dropping some. Among around 300,000 clones listed, approximately 90% were seen once. The treatment was: roughly 19 received Ad26.COV2.S at low or high dose, single or two shots; roughly five received placebo; per-sample allocation not given. It was on day 63 after the first vaccine or placebo injection that samples were taken. Vaccination employed an Ad26 vector expressing the Wuhan-strain SARS-CoV-2 spike. The source material was peripheral blood, sampled in a trial of Ad26.COV2.S vaccine versus placebo. The V and J genes are TRBV7-9 and TRBJ2-5; 13 bases match TRBD2. The TCR originated in a person aged 18-60 years who received the Ad26.COV2.S COVID-19 vaccine or a placebo. CDR3 in amino acids: CASSPGTSGDQETQYF. For the CDR3, the DNA is TGTGCCAGCAGCCCCGGGACTAGCGGGGACCAAGAGACCCAGTACTTC.